A single T cell receptor (beta chain) is shown here with its context. The antigen is not known. This entry comes from a study of cytomegalovirus exposure and HLA in healthy donors. The study's findings and limits: There were about 160 TCR beta chains listed as cytomegalovirus-associated. Most TCRs appeared rarely, but some public TCRs recurred in many donors.

Germline V gives CDR1 MNHEY, CDR2 SVGAGI. The CDR3 runs to 16 residues. With V trimmed by 4 bases and J by 0 bases, 6 bases remained unmatched. Donors came from a validation cohort of some 110 subjects, distinct from the first 666-subject cohort. Only in-frame clones appear in the TCRdb table, and some are missing; sequencing was by immunoSEQ multiplex PCR. The sample has over 110,000 clones; around 90% are singletons. The sample comprised PBMCs. The TCR was taken from a man between 18 and 35 years old in good health and CMV-seropositive. The chain links TRBV6-5 to TRBJ1-5; 7 bases align to TRBD1. The CDR3 loop reads CASSSRQGSSNQPQHF. The CDR3 DNA sequence: TGTGCCAGCAGTTCCCGACAGGGCTCTAGCAATCAGCCCCAGCATTTT.